What follows are 23 T cell receptor beta chains derived from one specimen sequenced in a study of T cell repertoires and HLA-DP antigens (dated by TCRdb to 2016 to 2018). Receptor libraries were prepared by the immunoSEQ multiplex PCR assay. In its TCRdb copy, this immuneACCESS table keeps in-frame sequences only and misses some clones. Where compared with another copy, unresolved V genes explain less than half of these, and the others have no known cause. The sample table holds some 110,000 clones, of which over 90% were seen once. Together, the top ten hold under 0.35% of the sample. These receptors have no known antigen. The sample consisted of CD4+ T cells from PBMCs. The receptor source for this set is a woman between 18 and 30 years old in good health and CMV-seronegative.

This clone was seen once. The V and J genes are TRBV5-5 and TRBJ2-4; 9 bases fit TRBD1. The CDR3 consists of 17 residues. Germline lookup yields CDR1 SGHKS and CDR2 YYEKEE (reference sequence). V shed 4 bases, J shed 0 bases, and the junction held 8 bases outside the gene matches. CDR3: CASSQDRGPLAKNIQYF. The CDR3 DNA follows: TGTGCCAGCAGCCAGGACAGGGGACCCCTAGCCAAAAACATTCAGTACTTC.

V usage is TRBV6-4 and J usage is TRBJ1-1, with D possibly being TRBD1 (5 bases). Trimming removed 8 bases at V and 9 bases at J, with 25 bases between. CDR3 size: 15 residues. Germline loops: CDR1 MRHNA, CDR2 SNTAGT. In DNA, the CDR3 is TGTGCCAGCGTCCGGGACCTTCCCCCCCCTCTAAAAGCTTTCTTT. This encodes CASVRDLPPPLKAFF.

This clone was recorded a few times. V usage is TRBV4-1 and J usage is TRBJ2-6, with 8 nucleotides matching TRBD1. V was clipped by 6 bases and J by 4 bases; unmatched bases: 5. This CDR3 contains 15 residues. Germline lookup yields CDR1 MGHRA and CDR2 YSYEKL. The CDR3 sequence: CASRRTGNGANVLTF. In DNA, the CDR3 is TGCGCCAGCAGACGGACAGGGAACGGGGCCAACGTCCTGACTTTC.

The chain has TRBV7-3 and TRBJ2-1; 10 nucleotides agree with TRBD2. The germline CDR1 and CDR2 sequences are SGHTA and FQGTGA. The CDR3 contains 13 residues. Unmatched junction bases numbered 4, after V lost 5 bases and J lost 9 bases. The CDR3 DNA sequence: TGTGCCAGCAGCAGGACTAGCGGTAGTGAGCAGTTCTTC. This gives the protein CASSRTSGSEQFF.

The J gene is TRBJ2-2, the V gene TRBV7-2; 8 nucleotides match TRBD1. CDR3 size: 14 residues. V lost 10 bases and J lost 4; bases outside the gene matches: 8. Germline V gives CDR1 SGHTA, CDR2 FQGNSA. The DNA of the CDR3 is TGTGCCACCAAACGACAGGGGAGCACCGGGGAGCTGTTTTTT. It yields the protein CATKRQGSTGELFF.

This chain joins TRBV5-1 and TRBJ1-3, with 10 bases fitting TRBD1. The CDR3 sequence is 15 residues long. With V trimmed by 2 bases and J by 4 bases, 3 bases remained unmatched. The germline V gene encodes CDR1 SGHRS and CDR2 YFSETQ. The CDR3 DNA reads TGCGCCAGCAGCTTCGGGACAGGGGCCGGAAACACCATATATTTT. Protein sequence: CASSFGTGAGNTIYF. The whole variable domain, remainder taken from reference TRBV5-1 and TRBJ1-3, is KAGVTQTPRYLIKTRGQQVTLSCSPISGHRSVSWYQQTPGQGLQFLFEYFSETQRNKGNFPGRFSGRQFSNSRSEMNVSTLELGDSALYLCASSFGTGAGNTIYFGEGSWLTVV.

The chain couples TRBV7-9 to TRBJ2-3; D may be TRBD2 (5 bases). Germline lookup yields CDR1 SEHNR and CDR2 FQNEAQ (reference sequence). The CDR3 has 13 residues. V lost 2 bases to trimming and J lost 4 bases, with 7 bases between them. CDR3 DNA: TGTGCCAGCAGCTTAAGGGAGTCAGATACGCAGTATTTT. It translates to CASSLRESDTQYF.

The V gene is TRBV4-3, the J gene TRBJ1-5, with unresolved D. The CDR3 has 13 residues. V dropped 0 bases and J dropped 4 bases, with 4 bases sitting between them. Looked up from germline, CDR1 is LGHNA and CDR2 is YSLEER. The CDR3 DNA reads as TGCGCCAGCAGCCAAGACCTGAATCAGCCCCAGCATTTT. Its translation: CASSQDLNQPQHF.

This chain uses TRBV5-5 with TRBJ2-3; 7 bases line up with TRBD1. The CDR3 is made up of 16 amino acids. With V trimmed by 5 bases and J by 2 bases, 11 bases remained unmatched. Per the germline V gene, CDR1 is SGHKS and CDR2 is YYEKEE (reference sequence). DNA of the CDR3: TGTGCCAGCAGATGGGACAGCCATAAACCCACAGATACGCAGTATTTT. Translation gives CASRWDSHKPTDTQYF.

Here the CDR3 DNA reads TGTGCCAGCACCCTACCGGGTCAGCCCCAGCATTTT. Protein product: CASTLPGQPQHF. V gene TRBV7-2 combines with J gene TRBJ1-5; no reliable D call. There are 12 residues in the CDR3. Between the trimmed V and J ends, which lost 7 bases and 6 bases, there was a span of 10 bases. Germline loops: CDR1 SGHTA, CDR2 FQGNSA.

This chain uses TRBV28 with TRBJ2-7; weak D call: TRBD1 (6 bases). The CDR3 consists of 14 residues. Germline CDR1 and CDR2: MDHEN and SYDVKM. With 3 bases removed from V and 4 bases from J, the gap between germline ends came to 13 bases. The CDR3 spells CASSLLQGMYEQYF. The CDR3, as DNA: TGTGCCAGCAGTTTGCTGCAGGGGATGTACGAGCAGTACTTC.

This chain links TRBV2 with TRBJ1-4, with D unclear. Germline loops: CDR1 SNHLY, CDR2 FYNNEI. The CDR3 is 14 residues long. Between the trimmed V and J ends, which lost 5 bases and 8 bases, there was a span of 15 bases. The CDR3 DNA is TGTGCCAGCAGTCCGACAAGGAGGTGGGAAAAACTGTTTTTT. Translation: CASSPTRRWEKLFF.

V gene TRBV4-2 combines with J gene TRBJ2-6; the D is unclear. Germline assignment: CDR1 LGHNA and CDR2 YNFKEQ. V lost 0 bases to trimming and J lost 0 bases, with 6 bases between them. The CDR3 is made up of 16 amino acids. The CDR3 DNA reads TGTGCCAGCAGCCAAGATAGGGCCTCTGGGGCCAACGTCCTGACTTTC. Amino acid sequence: CASSQDRASGANVLTF.

The rearrangement joins TRBV5-1 to TRBJ1-4; D is unclear. V was trimmed by 3 bases and J by 1 base, leaving 10 bases between them. Germline values: CDR1 SGHRS, CDR2 YFSETQ. CDR3 length equals 15 residues. The CDR3 DNA follows: TGCGCCAGCAGCTACCGAAGAGGAACTAATGAAAAACTGTTTTTT. It is translated as CASSYRRGTNEKLFF.

The chain combines TRBV27 with TRBJ1-4, with a weak D call TRBD1 (5 bases). From germline, CDR1 is MNHEY and CDR2 SMNVEV (reference sequence). The CDR3 has 16 residues. V lost 7 bases and J 0 bases, leaving 15 bases between the germline ends. The CDR3: CASTLLGGTTNEKLFF. DNA of the CDR3: TGTGCCAGCACCCTACTGGGGGGAACAACTAATGAAAAACTGTTTTTT. The full variable domain, in which reference TRBV27 and TRBJ1-4 provide the parts outside the CDR3, is EAQVTQNPRYLITVTGKKLTVTCSQNMNHEYMSWYRQDPGLGLRQIYYSMNVEVTDKGDVPEGYKVSRKEKRNFPLILESPSPNQTSLYFCASTLLGGTTNEKLFFGSGTQLSVL.

V and J are TRBV4-2 and TRBJ2-7; 11 bases map to TRBD2. Unmatched junction bases numbered 6, after V lost 5 bases and J lost 0 bases. This CDR3 is 16 amino acids long. Looked up from germline, CDR1 is LGHNA and CDR2 is YNFKEQ. CDR3: CASSKVAGGSSYEQYF. CDR3 sequence (DNA): TGTGCCAGCAGCAAGGTAGCGGGAGGGAGCTCCTACGAGCAGTACTTC.

The chain is built from TRBV6-1 and TRBJ1-3; D is undetermined. Trimming shortened V by 0 bases and J by 4 bases, and 10 bases separated the two germline ends. This CDR3 region has 15 residues. Germline-derived CDR1 and CDR2 are MNHNS and SASEGT. The DNA of the CDR3 is TGTGCCAGCAGTGAAGCGAGGGTTTTGGGAAACACCATATATTTT. It yields the protein CASSEARVLGNTIYF.

This CDR3 is CASSLVGGGPINEQFF. CDR3 in DNA: TGCGCCAGCAGCTTGGTGGGGGGAGGGCCGATAAATGAGCAGTTCTTC. The chain combines TRBV5-1 with TRBJ2-1; 7 nucleotides agree with TRBD2. The CDR3 is made up of 16 amino acids. Germline V gene sequence: CDR1 SGHRS, CDR2 YFSETQ. V was clipped by 0 bases and J by 7 bases; unmatched bases: 10.

The J gene is TRBJ1-5, the V gene TRBV28, with D maybe TRBD1 (5 bases). This CDR3 region has 14 residues. V was trimmed by 3 bases and J by 2 bases, leaving 8 bases between them. The germline CDR1 and CDR2 sequences are MDHEN and SYDVKM. CDR3 bases: TGTGCCAGCAGTTTTGGCAGGGGCAATCAGCCCCAGCATTTT. Residues: CASSFGRGNQPQHF.

The chain joins TRBV7-4 to TRBJ2-2; D remains unclear. V was pared by 5 bases and J by 5 bases, with 6 bases between. The CDR3 sequence is 12 residues long. CDR1 and CDR2 from the germline V gene are SGHVT and SQSDAQ. The CDR3 sequence is CASSQTTGELFF. CDR3 DNA sequence: TGTGCCAGCAGCCAAACAACCGGGGAGCTGTTTTTT. The entire variable domain, with the rest obtained from reference TRBV7-4 and TRBJ2-2, is as follows: GAGVSQSPRYKVAKRGRDVALRCDSISGHVTLYWYRQTLGQGSEVLTYSQSDAQRDKSGRPSGRFSAERPERSVSTLKIQRTEQGDSAVYLCASSQTTGELFFGEGSRLTVL.

This clone was seen only once. The chain carries TRBV5-1 and TRBJ2-7; TRBD2 agrees at 14 bases. This CDR3 contains 14 residues. In germline, CDR1 is SGHRS, CDR2 YFSETQ. Trimming cost V 4 bases and J 4 bases; bases outside gene matches: 1. The CDR3 is CASSRTSGRYEQYF. The CDR3 region has the DNA TGCGCCAGCAGCCGGACTAGCGGGAGGTACGAGCAGTACTTC.

J is TRBJ2-2 and V is TRBV5-1, with 10 bases that match TRBD1. Trimming cost V 1 base and J 6 bases; bases outside gene matches: 12. The germline CDR1 and CDR2 sequences are SGHRS and YFSETQ. The CDR3 runs 18 residues. The CDR3 loop reads CASSLSRWGTGDSGELFF. CDR3 coding DNA: TGCGCCAGCAGCTTGTCTCGATGGGGGACAGGGGACTCCGGGGAGCTGTTTTTT.

V usage is TRBV6-5 and J usage is TRBJ1-5, with D perhaps TRBD1 (6 bases). This CDR3 is built from 15 residues. Germline assignment: CDR1 MNHEY and CDR2 SVGAGI. Between the trimmed V and J ends, which lost 6 bases and 0 bases, there was a span of 12 bases. The CDR3 coding sequence is TGTGCCAGCAGGATCGGACAGTATAGCAATCAGCCCCAGCATTTT. Protein: CASRIGQYSNQPQHF.